One sample yielded the 16 T cell receptor beta chains listed below, sequenced in a study of PD-1 blockade in classical Hodgkin lymphoma. Noted time point: cycle 4 day 1 (C4D1), after 6 weeks of nivolumab. All trial patients relapsed after autologous stem cell transplantation. Assay used: immunoSEQ multiplex PCR; TCRdb lists only in-frame clones, some missing. In the table there are some 90,000 clones, roughly 78% of which are singletons. The sample consisted of peripheral blood mononuclear cells (PBMCs), taken before the fourth cycle of nivolumab. The receptors derive from a human donor with classical Hodgkin lymphoma.

The chain carries TRBV30 and TRBJ1-1; 7 positions agree with TRBD1. V trimming: 7 bases; J trimming: 5 bases; junction bases outside the gene matches: 10. The CDR3 extends over 13 amino acids. Germline values: CDR1 GTSNPN, CDR2 SVGIG (reference sequence). This CDR3 is CASTTGRWTEAFF. In nucleotides, the CDR3 is TGTGCCTCTACGACAGGGAGATGGACTGAAGCTTTCTTT.

J is TRBJ2-7 and V is TRBV6-1; 10 bases are a match to TRBD2. The CDR3 is 15 amino acids. J was trimmed by 0 bases and V by 5 bases; bases with no gene match: 4. Per germline, CDR1 MNHNS and CDR2 SASEGT. CDR3 loop: CASSQTSGDSYEQYF. The DNA for the CDR3 is TGTGCCAGCAGTCAAACTAGCGGGGACTCCTACGAGCAGTACTTC.

The chain uses TRBV7-8 and TRBJ1-3; D uncertain. From germline, CDR1 is SGHVS and CDR2 FQNEAQ. Trimming took off 1 base at V and 0 bases at J, with 7 bases between the two ends. The CDR3 length is 15 residues. This chain's CDR3 is CASSLVVGSGNTIYF. In nucleotides, the CDR3 is TGTGCCAGCAGCTTAGTGGTGGGCTCTGGAAACACCATATATTTT. Full variable domain (outside the CDR3, taken from reference TRBV7-8 and TRBJ1-3): GAGVSQSPRYKVAKRGQDVALRCDPISGHVSLFWYQQALGQGPEFLTYFQNEAQLDKSGLPSDRFFAERPEGSVSTLKIQRTQQEDSAVYLCASSLVVGSGNTIYFGEGSWLTVV.

This chain links TRBV18 with TRBJ1-2; TRBD1 might be the D (5 bases). V dropped 0 bases and J dropped 4 bases, with 9 bases sitting between them. The CDR3 is 14 residues long. Germline V gene sequence: CDR1 KGHSH, CDR2 LQKENI. As DNA, the CDR3 is TGTGCCAGCTCACCACCGAGGGACTTCTATGGCTACACCTTC. It translates to CASSPPRDFYGYTF.

This clone showed up just once. The rearrangement links TRBV29-1 to TRBJ2-1; no definite D call. V was cut by 7 bases and J by 5 bases, with 18 bases left in between. CDR3 length: 14 residues. The germline CDR1 and CDR2 sequences are SQVTM and ANQGSEA. CDR3 coding DNA: TGCAGCGCCAAGGGTGGAAACACCGACAATGAGCAGTTCTTC. This codes for CSAKGGNTDNEQFF.

This chain joins TRBV29-1 and TRBJ2-7; 10 bases map to TRBD1. Germline V lookup: CDR1 SQVTM, CDR2 ANQGSEA. This CDR3 is 13 amino acids long. J was trimmed by 2 bases and V by 6 bases; bases with no gene match: 4. The CDR3 coding sequence is TGCAGCGTCAGACAGGGGGCGACCTACGAGCAGTACTTC. Translation: CSVRQGATYEQYF.

This chain joins TRBV9 and TRBJ2-7; TRBD1 aligns across 7 bases. With V trimmed by 0 bases and J by 7 bases, 7 bases remained unmatched. The CDR3 length is 14 residues. Germline V gene lookup returns CDR1 SGDLS and CDR2 YYNGEE. DNA for the CDR3: TGTGCCAGCAGCGTAGAGGGGGCTCTAGGGGAGCAGTACTTC. Its translation is CASSVEGALGEQYF.

The chain uses TRBV6-5 and TRBJ1-2, with D perhaps TRBD1 (6 bases). Germline loops: CDR1 MNHEY, CDR2 SVGAGI. Trimming shortened V by 6 bases and J by 8 bases, and 16 bases separated the two germline ends. There are 13 residues in the CDR3. The CDR3 loop reads CASSLDGGRGYTF. DNA for the CDR3: TGTGCCAGCAGCCTGGACGGGGGGCGAGGCTACACCTTC.

This rearrangement joins TRBV29-1 to TRBJ2-5, with D perhaps given as TRBD1 or TRBD2 (5 bases each). From germline, CDR1 is SQVTM and CDR2 ANQGSEA. V was cut by 6 bases and J by 4 bases, with 15 bases left in between. CDR3 size: 13 residues. CDR3 amino acids: CSVRDPVRETQYF. CDR3 coding DNA: TGCAGCGTCCGGGACCCTGTCCGAGAGACCCAGTACTTC.

The chain employs TRBV5-6 and TRBJ2-2; D is unclear. This CDR3 is 13 amino acids long. The germline V gene has CDR1 SGHDT and CDR2 YYEEEE. Trimming took 4 bases from V and 6 from J, leaving 10 bases between them. CDR3 sequence: CASSPDAAGELFF. The DNA for the CDR3 is TGTGCCAGCAGCCCAGATGCGGCCGGGGAGCTGTTTTTT. Full variable domain (outside the CDR3, taken from reference TRBV5-6 and TRBJ2-2): DAGVTQSPTHLIKTRGQQVTLRCSPKSGHDTVSWYQQALGQGPQFIFQYYEEEERQRGNFPDRFSGHQFPNYSSELNVNALLLGDSALYLCASSPDAAGELFFGEGSRLTVL.

This clone was counted only a few times. This chain links TRBV5-4 with TRBJ2-7, with 7 bases aligning to TRBD1. This CDR3 contains 16 residues. Germline V CDR1 and CDR2: SGHNT, YYREEE (reference sequence). Trimming cost V 5 bases and J 2 bases; bases outside gene matches: 13. The CDR3 coding sequence is TGTGCCAGCAGTCAAAAACAGGGAAGGGGGCCCTACGAGCAGTACTTC. The encoded protein is CASSQKQGRGPYEQYF.

The CDR3 region is CASSRGDRGSQPQHF. The CDR3, as DNA: TGTGCCAGCAGTAGGGGGGACAGGGGCTCTCAGCCCCAGCATTTT. The chain is built from TRBV25-1 and TRBJ1-5; 10 bases are a match to TRBD1. Unmatched junction bases numbered 7, after V lost 5 bases and J lost 6 bases. The CDR3 loop spans 15 amino acids. Germline lookup yields CDR1 MGHDK and CDR2 SYGVNS.

This chain uses TRBV11-3 with TRBJ2-5, with TRBD1 matching over 10 bases. V gave up 4 bases and J gave up 5 bases; unmatched junction bases: 7. Germline-derived CDR1 and CDR2 are SGHNT and YENEEA. This CDR3 contains 15 residues. The CDR3 sequence is CASSYGQGGGETQYF. CDR3 bases: TGTGCCAGCAGCTATGGACAGGGGGGAGGGGAGACCCAGTACTTC.

The rearrangement links TRBV12-5 to TRBJ2-1, with a possible D match to TRBD2 (6 bases). Germline V gene sequence: CDR1 LGHNT, CDR2 FRNRAP. V was pared by 4 bases and J by 8 bases, with 18 bases between. This CDR3 is built from 15 residues. The CDR3 region has the DNA TGTGCTAGTGGTTCGGCGGGACTCCTGGGACATGAGCAGTTCTTC. Translated: CASGSAGLLGHEQFF.

The chain is built from TRBV11-2 and TRBJ2-7; TRBD2 matches 8 bases. The CDR3 contains 15 residues. V dropped 4 bases and J dropped 0; count of bases not matched to a gene: 5. CDR1 and CDR2 from the germline V gene are SGHAT and FQNNGV. CDR3 DNA sequence: TGTGCCAGCAGCTCCTCAGCGGGAGCCTCCTACGAGCAGTACTTC. Residues: CASSSSAGASYEQYF.

This clone was counted only a few times. The V gene is TRBV5-1, the J gene TRBJ1-6; 7 bases fit TRBD1. With 3 bases clipped from V and 5 bases from J, the junction kept 2 bases outside the gene matches. This CDR3 is 14 amino acids long. Germline V gene sequence: CDR1 SGHRS, CDR2 YFSETQ. CDR3 sequence: CASSSGQNNSPLHF. DNA for the CDR3: TGCGCCAGCAGCTCGGGACAGAATAATTCACCCCTCCACTTT. Filled out from reference TRBV5-1 and TRBJ1-6, the complete variable domain reads KAGVTQTPRYLIKTRGQQVTLSCSPISGHRSVSWYQQTPGQGLQFLFEYFSETQRNKGNFPGRFSGRQFSNSRSEMNVSTLELGDSALYLCASSSGQNNSPLHFGNGTRLTVT.